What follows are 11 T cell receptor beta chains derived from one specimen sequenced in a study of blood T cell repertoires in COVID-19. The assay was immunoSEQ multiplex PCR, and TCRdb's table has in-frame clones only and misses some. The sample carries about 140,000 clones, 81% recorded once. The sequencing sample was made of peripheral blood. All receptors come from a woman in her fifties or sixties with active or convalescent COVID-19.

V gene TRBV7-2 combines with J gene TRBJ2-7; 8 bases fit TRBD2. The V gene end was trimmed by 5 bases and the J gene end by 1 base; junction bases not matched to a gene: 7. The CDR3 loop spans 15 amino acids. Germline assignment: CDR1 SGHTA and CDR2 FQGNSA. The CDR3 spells CASSPGGGGSYEQYF. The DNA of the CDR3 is TGTGCCAGCAGCCCGGGAGGGGGGGGGTCCTACGAGCAGTACTTC.

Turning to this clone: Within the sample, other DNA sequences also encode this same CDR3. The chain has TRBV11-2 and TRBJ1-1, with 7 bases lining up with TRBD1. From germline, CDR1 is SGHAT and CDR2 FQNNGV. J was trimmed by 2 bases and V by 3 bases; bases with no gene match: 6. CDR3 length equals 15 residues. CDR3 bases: TGTGCCAGCAGCTTGTTGACAGGGAGCAACACTGAAGCTTTCTTT. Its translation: CASSLLTGSNTEAFF.

CDR3: CASSGDRGQGQPQHF. CDR3 DNA: TGTGCCAGCAGTGGGGACAGGGGGCAGGGACAGCCCCAGCATTTT. This rearrangement joins TRBV2 to TRBJ1-5; 12 bases agree with TRBD1. Trimming at V came to 4 bases and at J to 7 bases, leaving 5 bases not matched to a gene. There are 15 residues in the CDR3. CDR1 is SNHLY and CDR2 is FYNNEI in the germline V gene.

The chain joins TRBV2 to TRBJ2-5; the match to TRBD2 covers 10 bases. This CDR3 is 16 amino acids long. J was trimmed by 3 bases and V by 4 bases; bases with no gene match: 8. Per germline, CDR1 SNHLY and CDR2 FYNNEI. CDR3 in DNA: TGTGCCAGCAGTGTCGGGAGGACTAGCGGTAAAGAGACCCAGTACTTC. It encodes CASSVGRTSGKETQYF.

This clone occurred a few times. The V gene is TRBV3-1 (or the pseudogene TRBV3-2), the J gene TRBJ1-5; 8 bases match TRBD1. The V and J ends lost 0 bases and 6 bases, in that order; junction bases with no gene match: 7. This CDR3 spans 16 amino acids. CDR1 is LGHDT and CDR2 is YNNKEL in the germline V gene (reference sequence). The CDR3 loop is CASSQDPPGGFQPQHF. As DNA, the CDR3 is TGTGCCAGCAGCCAAGACCCTCCAGGGGGCTTTCAGCCCCAGCATTTT.

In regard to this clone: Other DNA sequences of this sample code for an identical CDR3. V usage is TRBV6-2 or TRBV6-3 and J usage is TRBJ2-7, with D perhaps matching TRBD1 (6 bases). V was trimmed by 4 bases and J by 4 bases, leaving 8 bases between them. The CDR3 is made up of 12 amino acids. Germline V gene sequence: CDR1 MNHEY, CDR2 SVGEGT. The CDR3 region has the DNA TGTGCCAGCAGTTCCCAGGGGTACGAGCAGTACTTC. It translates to CASSSQGYEQYF.

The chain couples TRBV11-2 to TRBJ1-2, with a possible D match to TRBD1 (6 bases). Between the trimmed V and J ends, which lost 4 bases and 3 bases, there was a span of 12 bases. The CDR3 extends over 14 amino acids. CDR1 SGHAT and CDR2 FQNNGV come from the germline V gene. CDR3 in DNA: TGTGCCAGCAGCTCCTCCCGGACAGACTATGGCTACACCTTC. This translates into CASSSSRTDYGYTF.

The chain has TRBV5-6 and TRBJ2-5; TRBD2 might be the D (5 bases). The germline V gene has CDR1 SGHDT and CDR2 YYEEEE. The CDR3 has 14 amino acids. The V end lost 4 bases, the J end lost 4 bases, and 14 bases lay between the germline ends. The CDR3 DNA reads TGTGCCAGCAGCCCACCCCACGGGGTAGAGACCCAGTACTTC. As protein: CASSPPHGVETQYF.

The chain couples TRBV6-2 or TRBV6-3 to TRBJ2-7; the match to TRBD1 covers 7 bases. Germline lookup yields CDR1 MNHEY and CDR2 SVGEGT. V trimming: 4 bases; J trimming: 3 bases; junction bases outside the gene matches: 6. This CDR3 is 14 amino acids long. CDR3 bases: TGTGCCAGCAGTTGGACAGGTACAGACTACGAGCAGTACTTC. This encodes CASSWTGTDYEQYF.

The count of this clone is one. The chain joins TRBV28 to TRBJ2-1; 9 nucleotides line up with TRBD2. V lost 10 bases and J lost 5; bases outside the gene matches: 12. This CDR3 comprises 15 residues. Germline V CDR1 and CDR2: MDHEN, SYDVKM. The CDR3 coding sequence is TGTGCCACCCGGGGGGCGGGAGGGCCCCACAATGAGCAGTTCTTC. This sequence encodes CATRGAGGPHNEQFF.

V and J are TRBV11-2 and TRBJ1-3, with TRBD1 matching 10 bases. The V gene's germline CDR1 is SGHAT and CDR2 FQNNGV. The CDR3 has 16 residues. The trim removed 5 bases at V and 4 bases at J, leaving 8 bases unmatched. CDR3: CASSKRQGARGNTIYF. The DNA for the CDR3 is TGTGCCAGCAGCAAGCGACAGGGGGCGCGCGGAAACACCATATATTTT.